This paragraph reports one T cell receptor (beta chain). V lost 1 base and J lost 6; bases outside the gene matches: 8. The V gene's germline CDR1 is SNHLY and CDR2 FYNNEI. This CDR3 contains 15 residues. The sample originates from a study of blood T cell repertoires in COVID-19. At the level of the study: Donors in the United States, Italy and Spain gave samples during acute or convalescent COVID-19. Nucleic acid was either cDNA or gDNA, and it came from T cells, B-cell-depleted T cells, or PBMCs.

Methods used by the authors: Estimated nucleated cell counts came from reference gene primer amplification. Method: immunoSEQ multiplex PCR; TCRdb's copy keeps in-frame clones and lacks some. V and J calls and clone size are as listed in that table; D and trimming were resolved from the DNA. This sample carries about 140,000 clones, about 87% of them seen once, and the ten largest clones take roughly 4%. The rearrangement links TRBV2 to TRBJ2-7; 8 nucleotides line up with TRBD2. The TCR sequence derives from a middle-aged woman with acute or convalescent COVID-19. Sequences were obtained from peripheral blood. As DNA, the CDR3 is TGTGCCAGCAGTGAAGGAGGGGTAGCGGGAAGCGAGCAGTACTTC. Translation: CASSEGGVAGSEQYF.